This T cell receptor (beta chain) stems from a study of T cells after posttransplantation cyclophosphamide. Losses at the gene ends were 6 bases for V and 7 bases for J; bases not matched to a gene: 9. This CDR3 is built from 15 residues. In germline, CDR1 is LNHDA, CDR2 SQIVND (reference sequence). Sequencing used immunoSEQ multiplex PCR; TCRdb keeps in-frame clones, though not all of them. The table includes around 66,000 clones, about 93% detected once. With regard to this clone: Its antigen is unknown.

Study-wide points: Later blood repertoires were often dominated by clones from the donor CD8+ memory compartment.

The chain carries TRBV19 and TRBJ1-5; 10 nucleotides align to TRBD1. This TCR was sampled from a woman in her 30s in good health and a related stem cell transplant donor. What was sequenced was PBMCs. The CDR3 DNA sequence: TGTGCCAGTAGCATCGACAGGGGGCATCGGCAGCCCCAGCATTTT. This codes for CASSIDRGHRQPQHF. Full variable domain (rest looked up from reference TRBV19 and TRBJ1-5): DGGITQSPKYLFRKEGQNVTLSCEQNLNHDAMYWYRQDPGQGLRLIYYSQIVNDFQKGDIAEGYSVSREKKESFPLTVTSAQKNPTAFYLCASSIDRGHRQPQHFGDGTRLSIL.